This T cell receptor (beta chain) was sequenced in a study of T cells in Graves' hyperthyroidism and ophthalmopathy. Amplified TCR beta CDR3 regions derived from RNA transcripts. The HTBI primer set served for first-round RT-PCR of the TCR CDR3. MiXCR, applied by TCRdb to the multiplex PCR reads, yields one record per CDR3 protein. The sample holds around 34,000 distinct CDR3 sequences, around half seen once. A note on this clonotype: Its antigen remains unknown.

General study results and limits: Most thyroid clonotypes with frequency above 0.001 were detected in blood.

Germline CDR1 SGHTA, CDR2 FQGTGA. Trimming removed 2 bases at V and 2 bases at J, with 10 bases between. This CDR3 region has 15 residues. This sequence originates from a woman aged 40 to 49 with Graves' ophthalmopathy. Sequenced: blood. This rearrangement joins TRBV7-3 to TRBJ2-1; D not certain. The CDR3 DNA reads TGTGCCAGCAGCTTATCGGTCGGCCCCTACAATGAGCAGTTCTTC. As protein: CASSLSVGPYNEQFF.